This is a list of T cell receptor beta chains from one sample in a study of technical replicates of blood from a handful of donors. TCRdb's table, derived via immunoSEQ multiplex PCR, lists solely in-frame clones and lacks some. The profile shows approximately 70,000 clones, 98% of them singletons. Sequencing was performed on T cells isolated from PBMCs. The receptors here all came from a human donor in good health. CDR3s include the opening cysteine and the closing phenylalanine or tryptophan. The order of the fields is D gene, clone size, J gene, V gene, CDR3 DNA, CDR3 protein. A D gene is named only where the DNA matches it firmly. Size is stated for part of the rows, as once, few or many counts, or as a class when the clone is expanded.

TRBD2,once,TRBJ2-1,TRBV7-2,TGTGCCAGCAGCCTAAGCGGGGGGCTTGGGAATGAGCAGTTCTTC,CASSLSGGLGNEQFF
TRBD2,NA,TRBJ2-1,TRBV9,TGTGCCAGCAGCGTAGCGGGGGGGCGGAACAATGAGCAGTTCTTC,CASSVAGGRNNEQFF
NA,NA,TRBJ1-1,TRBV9,TGTGCCAGCAGCGCTGACCGGGAAATAAGCACTGAAGCTTTCTTT,CASSADREISTEAFF
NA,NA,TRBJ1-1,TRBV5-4,TGTGCCAGCAGCTTGGCCGGCAGGAAGAACACTGAAGCTTTCTTT,CASSLAGRKNTEAFF
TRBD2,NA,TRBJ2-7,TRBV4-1,TGCGCCAGCAGCCAGGCTAGCGGCTACGAGCAGTACTTC,CASSQASGYEQYF
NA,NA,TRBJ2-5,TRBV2,TGTGCCAGCAGTGAGTTATACCAAGAGACCCAGTACTTC,CASSELYQETQYF
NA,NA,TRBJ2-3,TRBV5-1,TGCGCCAGCAGCTTGGAGCGGGCAGATACGCAGTATTTT,CASSLERADTQYF
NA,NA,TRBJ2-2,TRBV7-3,TGTGCCAGCAGCTTAACGTTGGCTAGTACCACCGGGGAGCTGTTTTTT,CASSLTLASTTGELFF
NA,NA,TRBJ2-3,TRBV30,TGTGCCTGGATGGTCTCCCCAGCAGGTACGCAGTATTTT,CAWMVSPAGTQYF
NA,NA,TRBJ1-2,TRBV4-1,TGCGCCAGCAGCCAAAAAATACAGGGCCTATATGGCTACACCTTC,CASSQKIQGLYGYTF
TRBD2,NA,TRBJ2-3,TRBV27,TGTGCCAGCAGTTTAGGCGGGAGGTGGGCAGATACGCAGTATTTT,CASSLGGRWADTQYF
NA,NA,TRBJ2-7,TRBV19,TGTGCCAGTAGTCTGACGGGGGCCTACGAGCAGTACTTC,CASSLTGAYEQYF
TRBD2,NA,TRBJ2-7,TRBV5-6,TGTGCCAGCAGCTTGTGGCGGCTAGCGGGCTACGAGCAGTACTTC,CASSLWRLAGYEQYF
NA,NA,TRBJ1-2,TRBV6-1,TGTGCCAGCAGTGCCGGTCAGGGCGATGGCTACACCTTC,CASSAGQGDGYTF
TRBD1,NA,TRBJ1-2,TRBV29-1,TGCAGCGTTACCGGGACAGGGGTGGGTTCTGGCTATGGCTACACCTTC,CSVTGTGVGSGYGYTF
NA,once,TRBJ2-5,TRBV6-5,TGTGCCAGCAGTTACGGAGCGGTTCAAGAGACCCAGTACTTC,CASSYGAVQETQYF
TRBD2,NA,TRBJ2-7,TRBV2,TGTGCCAGCAGAGCGGGGCGAGGCCCCTACGAGCAGTACTTC,CASRAGRGPYEQYF
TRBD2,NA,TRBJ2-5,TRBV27,TGTGCCAGCAGTGGGATAGCGGGGGGGTTAGGAGAGACCCAGTACTTC,CASSGIAGGLGETQYF
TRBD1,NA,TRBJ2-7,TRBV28,TGTGCCAGCAGGTACTATGGGACAGGGTCGGGCGAGCAGTACTTC,CASRYYGTGSGEQYF
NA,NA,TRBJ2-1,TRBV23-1,TGCGCCAGCAGATCCGACGGGGACAATGAGCAGTTCTTC,CASRSDGDNEQFF
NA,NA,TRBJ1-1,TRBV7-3,TGTGCCAGCAGCTTAGATGGGGGCCGAGGTAGAATCCCCTACACTGAAGCTTTCTTT,CASSLDGGRGRIPYTEAFF
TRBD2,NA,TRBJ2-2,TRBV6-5,TGTGCCAGCAGTTACTTCGGCGGGGGGACCGGGGAGCTGTTTTTT,CASSYFGGGTGELFF
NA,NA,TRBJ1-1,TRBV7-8,TGTGCCAGCAGCTTGTCGACAGGCTCAACTGAAGCTTTCTTT,CASSLSTGSTEAFF